This note documents a single TCR beta chain sequence. V lost 6 bases, J lost 3 bases, and 17 bases lay in between. This CDR3 comprises 15 residues. In germline, CDR1 is KGHSH, CDR2 LQKENI. Allocation to cohorts depended on clinical history reported by the participants. This sample was taken from a study of blood T cell repertoires in COVID-19. Sequenced by immunoSEQ multiplex PCR; TCRdb stores in-frame clones only, minus some. This sample yields 350,000 to 550,000 clones, of which about 85% are seen a single time; under 2.5% belongs to the top ten. Sequencing input: PBMCs or T cells enriched from blood (not recorded which). This chain joins TRBV18 and TRBJ1-1; D may be TRBD1 (6 bases). This TCR came from a woman aged 18-30 years with acute COVID-19. The CDR3: CASSRVRGGDTEAFF. The CDR3 DNA sequence: TGTGCCAGCTCGCGGGTCAGGGGTGGCGACACTGAAGCTTTCTTT.